A single sample is the source of the 27 T cell receptor beta chains below, sequenced in a study of T cell responses to AZD1222 COVID-19 vaccine. Method: immunoSEQ multiplex PCR; TCRdb's copy keeps in-frame clones and lacks some. The sample shows 150,000 or so clones, 80% to 95% of them seen only once. The source material was peripheral blood, sampled on day 0 of AZD1222 vaccination. These TCRs come from an adult in good health.

The chain has TRBV6-5 and TRBJ2-5; D is tentatively TRBD1 or TRBD2 (6 bases each). The V and J ends lost 4 bases and 4 bases respectively, with 16 bases between them. The CDR3 spans 15 residues. Germline-derived CDR1 and CDR2 are MNHEY and SVGAGI. The CDR3 nucleotides read TGTGCCAGCAGTTCACTTGAACAGGGAGGAGAGACCCAGTACTTC. Amino acids: CASSSLEQGGETQYF.

The V and J genes are TRBV6-5 and TRBJ1-1; D unresolved. Germline V gives CDR1 MNHEY, CDR2 SVGAGI. CDR3 size: 14 residues. V lost 2 bases, J lost 4 bases, and 11 bases lay in between. The CDR3 DNA reads TGTGCCAGCAGTTACCTCCAGGTTGCCACTGAAGCTTTCTTT. Protein: CASSYLQVATEAFF.

The chain is built from TRBV27 and TRBJ2-1, with no clear D. Between the trimmed V and J ends, which lost 6 bases and 2 bases, there was a span of 11 bases. The CDR3 is 14 residues long. Germline-derived CDR1 and CDR2 are MNHEY and SMNVEV (reference sequence). The CDR3 spells CASRPNDPYNEQFF. Written as DNA, the CDR3 is TGTGCCAGCAGGCCAAACGACCCCTACAATGAGCAGTTCTTC.

CDR3 loop: CASSFESIAGYGYTF. In nucleotides, the CDR3 is TGTGCCAGCAGCTTTGAGTCCATTGCTGGCTATGGCTACACCTTC. The chain has TRBV5-4 and TRBJ1-2, with no clear D. Germline CDR1 SGHNT, CDR2 YYREEE (reference sequence). Trimming removed 2 bases at V and 4 bases at J, with 15 bases between. This CDR3 spans 15 amino acids.

This clone was counted between two and nine times. The chain is built from TRBV13 and TRBJ1-5; tentative D call: TRBD1 (5 bases). Per germline, CDR1 PRHDT and CDR2 FYEKMQ (reference sequence). The CDR3 runs 12 residues. V dropped 5 bases and J dropped 7 bases, with 9 bases sitting between them. CDR3 DNA sequence: TGTGCCAGCAGCGCGAGGGGCCAGCCCCAGCATTTT. It is translated as CASSARGQPQHF.

The rearrangement links TRBV12-3 or TRBV12-4 to TRBJ2-7, with D perhaps matching TRBD1 or TRBD2 (5 bases each). The V end was cut by 6 bases, the J end by 2 bases, with 11 bases between. This CDR3 has 13 amino acids. CDR3 sequence: CASRRDVAYEQYF. In DNA form, the CDR3 reads TGTGCCAGCAGACGGGACGTTGCCTACGAGCAGTACTTC.

The chain recombines TRBV2 with TRBJ1-1; D is perhaps TRBD1 (6 bases). The V gene's germline CDR1 is SNHLY and CDR2 FYNNEI. CDR3 length: 13 residues. With 5 bases removed from V and 8 bases from J, the gap between germline ends came to 15 bases. The DNA of the CDR3 is TGTGCCAGCAGTTACTCGACCGGGACAGAAGCTTTCTTT. It codes for CASSYSTGTEAFF.

V is TRBV16 and J is TRBJ2-7; D not resolved. CDR1 and CDR2 (germline): KGHSY, FQNENV. Trimming cost V 1 base and J 6 bases, with 7 bases left between them. The length of the CDR3 is 12 residues. Here the CDR3 reads CASSQYSGEQYF. The CDR3 DNA sequence: TGTGCCAGCAGCCAATACTCCGGCGAGCAGTACTTC.

The chain recombines TRBV11-3 with TRBJ2-5; 9 bases are shared with TRBD2. The ends lost 4 bases at V and 4 bases at J; junction bases unmatched: 7. In germline, CDR1 is SGHNT, CDR2 YENEEA. The CDR3 covers 15 residues. The CDR3 is CASSSHSGSGETQYF. In DNA form, the CDR3 reads TGTGCCAGCAGCTCCCATAGCGGGAGCGGAGAGACCCAGTACTTC.

DNA for the CDR3: TGTGCCAGCTCACCCACCAAACCTCTAGCGAATGAGCAGTTCTTC. This gives the protein CASSPTKPLANEQFF. The chain employs TRBV18 and TRBJ2-1, with D maybe TRBD2 (6 bases). Germline CDR1 reads KGHSH; CDR2 reads LQKENI. This CDR3 has 15 amino acids. Trimming removed 3 bases from V and 7 bases from J, with 16 bases in between.

With respect to this clone: No DNA is shown, since the ends of the CDR3 on it are uncertain; the CDR3 is the one TCRdb lists. The J gene is TRBJ1-1, the V gene TRBV19; the table's D call, TRBD1, was not checked against the DNA. The CDR3 totals 16 residues, both ends included. Germline CDR1 reads LNHDA; CDR2 reads SQIVND (reference sequence). The CDR3 spells CASTSEDRGTNTEAFF.

The V gene is TRBV9, the J gene TRBJ1-2, with D possibly being TRBD1 (6 bases). V lost 5 bases and J 4 bases, leaving 12 bases between the germline ends. Germline V gene data show CDR1 as SGDLS and CDR2 as YYNGEE. The CDR3 runs 13 residues. CDR3 sequence: CASRASGAYGYTF. CDR3 sequence (DNA): TGTGCCAGCAGGGCGTCGGGGGCCTATGGCTACACCTTC.

CDR3 DNA sequence: TGTGCCAGCAGTGAAAGAGAACCCCTAGCGGGAGGTTACGAGCAGTACTTC. Encoded protein: CASSEREPLAGGYEQYF. The chain employs TRBV2 and TRBJ2-7, with TRBD2 identical over 11 bases. Germline V CDR1 and CDR2: SNHLY, FYNNEI. V lost 2 bases, J lost 4 bases, and 10 bases stayed unmatched. The CDR3 has 17 amino acids. The variable domain in full, completed from reference TRBV2 and TRBJ2-7, reads EPEVTQTPSHQVTQMGQEVILRCVPISNHLYFYWYRQILGQKVEFLVSFYNNEISEKSEIFDDQFSVERPDGSNFTLKIRSTKLEDSAMYFCASSEREPLAGGYEQYFGPGTRLTVT.

This clone was observed a single time. The V and J genes are TRBV19 and TRBJ1-5, with D uncertain. The germline V gene has CDR1 LNHDA and CDR2 SQIVND (reference sequence). The CDR3 length is 15 residues. Trimming cost V 5 bases and J 1 base, with 12 bases left between them. The CDR3 region is CASSFFSGSNQPQHF. Written as DNA, the CDR3 is TGTGCCAGTAGTTTTTTCAGTGGGAGCAATCAGCCCCAGCATTTT.

The chain joins TRBV19 to TRBJ2-3; TRBD1 aligns across 7 bases. The germline CDR1 and CDR2 sequences are LNHDA and SQIVND (reference sequence). V lost 0 bases, J lost 9 bases, and 12 bases stayed unmatched. This CDR3 region has 16 residues. The CDR3 loop is CASSIDPDSWTGTQYF. In DNA, the CDR3 is TGTGCCAGTAGTATAGACCCGGACAGTTGGACAGGAACGCAGTATTTT.

The chain has TRBV19 and TRBJ2-3, with D maybe TRBD2 (7 bases). The CDR3 has 15 amino acids. The germline gives CDR1 LNHDA, CDR2 SQIVND (reference sequence). V was cut by 3 bases and J by 2 bases, with 12 bases left in between. The CDR3 reads CASSMRGGPTDTQYF. Written as DNA, the CDR3 is TGTGCCAGTAGTATGCGCGGGGGCCCCACAGATACGCAGTATTTT.

The CDR3 sequence is CVRIQRLAGREQFF. CDR3 in DNA: TGTGTCAGAATCCAGAGACTAGCGGGGCGAGAGCAGTTCTTC. The rearrangement joins TRBV7-5 to TRBJ2-1; TRBD2 reflects the table's D call only, with no check against the DNA. TRBV7-5 is given as a pseudogene. The CDR3 extends over 14 amino acids.

This chain uses TRBV27 with TRBJ1-1; D call uncertain. Trimming shortened V by 4 bases and J by 4 bases, and 16 bases separated the two germline ends. Germline-derived CDR1 and CDR2 are MNHEY and SMNVEV (reference sequence). CDR3 length equals 15 residues. CDR3 bases: TGTGCCAGCAGTTCCCCCCGGGATAAGGGCACTGAAGCTTTCTTT. Protein sequence: CASSSPRDKGTEAFF.

V is TRBV7-8 and J is TRBJ1-6; TRBD1 matches at 9 bases. The V segment lost 0 bases and the J segment 7 bases; nucleotides outside the gene matches: 7. The CDR3 is 17 residues long. CDR1 and CDR2 (germline): SGHVS, FQNEAQ. CDR3 loop: CASSLAVGTGRNSPLHF. CDR3 sequence (DNA): TGTGCCAGCAGCTTAGCGGTTGGGACAGGGAGGAATTCACCCCTCCACTTT.

V usage is TRBV28 and J usage is TRBJ2-1; D possibly corresponds to TRBD2 (5 bases). Germline V gene lookup returns CDR1 MDHEN and CDR2 SYDVKM. Trimming shortened V by 11 bases and J by 8 bases, and 22 bases separated the two germline ends. The CDR3 extends over 14 amino acids. The CDR3 DNA reads TGTGCCTGCTCCAGAGGGAGTGGTATCGATGAGCAGTTCTTC. Its translation is CACSRGSGIDEQFF.

This rearrangement joins TRBV7-2 to TRBJ2-3, with D possibly being TRBD2 (6 bases). The ends were cut back, 10 bases at V and 0 bases at J, with 11 bases in the middle. Germline loops: CDR1 SGHTA, CDR2 FQGNSA. The CDR3 is 13 amino acids. The CDR3, as DNA: TGTGCCATGGGGAGCGGGAGCACAGATACGCAGTATTTT. It yields the protein CAMGSGSTDTQYF.

The chain carries TRBV10-2 and TRBJ2-7, with D possibly being TRBD2 (6 bases). CDR3 length equals 15 residues. The germline V gene encodes CDR1 WSHSY and CDR2 SAAADI. With 6 bases removed from V and 2 bases from J, the gap between germline ends came to 17 bases. In DNA form, the CDR3 reads TGCGCCAGCAGCGGCGGGACGGCCCAAACCTACGAGCAGTACTTC. It is translated as CASSGGTAQTYEQYF.

The gene calls are TRBV20-1 and TRBJ2-6; D remains unclear. V lost 3 bases to trimming and J lost 4 bases, with 10 bases between them. Germline CDR1 DFQATT, CDR2 SNEGSKA (reference sequence). The CDR3 consists of 14 residues. The CDR3 here is CSASVVGGANVLTF. The CDR3 bases are TGCAGTGCTAGTGTGGTGGGAGGGGCCAACGTCCTGACTTTC.

This chain connects TRBV4-2 to TRBJ1-1; tentative D call: TRBD1 (5 bases). The CDR3 spans 14 residues. Per germline, CDR1 LGHNA and CDR2 YNFKEQ. V gave up 3 bases and J gave up 5 bases, with 13 bases separating them. The CDR3 region has the DNA TGTGCCAGCAGCCACCCGGGGCGGGGGACTGAAGCTTTCTTT. Its protein is CASSHPGRGTEAFF.

The J gene is TRBJ2-3, the V gene TRBV10-3; 7 bases are shared with TRBD2. Germline loops: CDR1 ENHRY, CDR2 SYGVKD. Trimming took 9 bases from V and 8 from J; bases not matched to a gene: 8. The CDR3 covers 12 residues. CDR3 sequence: CAISFGEGTQYF. CDR3 bases: TGTGCCATTTCTTTCGGGGAGGGTACGCAGTATTTT.

The V call is TRBV30, the J call TRBJ2-7; maybe TRBD1 (5 bases). The germline V gene has CDR1 GTSNPN and CDR2 SVGIG (reference sequence). This CDR3 has 11 residues. V was shortened by 1 base and J by 9 bases, with 10 bases between the two germline ends. The CDR3 here is CAWSARQSQYF. Written as DNA, the CDR3 is TGTGCCTGGAGTGCCCGACAGTCGCAGTACTTC.

CDR3 in amino acids: CASGWGTGGSNEQFF. Here the CDR3 DNA reads TGTGCCAGCGGGTGGGGGACAGGGGGTAGCAATGAGCAGTTCTTC. The genes are TRBV6-6 and TRBJ2-1, with TRBD1 matching 11 bases. Germline values: CDR1 MNHNY, CDR2 SVGAGI (reference sequence). With V trimmed by 8 bases and J by 6 bases, 9 bases remained unmatched. The length of the CDR3 is 15 residues.